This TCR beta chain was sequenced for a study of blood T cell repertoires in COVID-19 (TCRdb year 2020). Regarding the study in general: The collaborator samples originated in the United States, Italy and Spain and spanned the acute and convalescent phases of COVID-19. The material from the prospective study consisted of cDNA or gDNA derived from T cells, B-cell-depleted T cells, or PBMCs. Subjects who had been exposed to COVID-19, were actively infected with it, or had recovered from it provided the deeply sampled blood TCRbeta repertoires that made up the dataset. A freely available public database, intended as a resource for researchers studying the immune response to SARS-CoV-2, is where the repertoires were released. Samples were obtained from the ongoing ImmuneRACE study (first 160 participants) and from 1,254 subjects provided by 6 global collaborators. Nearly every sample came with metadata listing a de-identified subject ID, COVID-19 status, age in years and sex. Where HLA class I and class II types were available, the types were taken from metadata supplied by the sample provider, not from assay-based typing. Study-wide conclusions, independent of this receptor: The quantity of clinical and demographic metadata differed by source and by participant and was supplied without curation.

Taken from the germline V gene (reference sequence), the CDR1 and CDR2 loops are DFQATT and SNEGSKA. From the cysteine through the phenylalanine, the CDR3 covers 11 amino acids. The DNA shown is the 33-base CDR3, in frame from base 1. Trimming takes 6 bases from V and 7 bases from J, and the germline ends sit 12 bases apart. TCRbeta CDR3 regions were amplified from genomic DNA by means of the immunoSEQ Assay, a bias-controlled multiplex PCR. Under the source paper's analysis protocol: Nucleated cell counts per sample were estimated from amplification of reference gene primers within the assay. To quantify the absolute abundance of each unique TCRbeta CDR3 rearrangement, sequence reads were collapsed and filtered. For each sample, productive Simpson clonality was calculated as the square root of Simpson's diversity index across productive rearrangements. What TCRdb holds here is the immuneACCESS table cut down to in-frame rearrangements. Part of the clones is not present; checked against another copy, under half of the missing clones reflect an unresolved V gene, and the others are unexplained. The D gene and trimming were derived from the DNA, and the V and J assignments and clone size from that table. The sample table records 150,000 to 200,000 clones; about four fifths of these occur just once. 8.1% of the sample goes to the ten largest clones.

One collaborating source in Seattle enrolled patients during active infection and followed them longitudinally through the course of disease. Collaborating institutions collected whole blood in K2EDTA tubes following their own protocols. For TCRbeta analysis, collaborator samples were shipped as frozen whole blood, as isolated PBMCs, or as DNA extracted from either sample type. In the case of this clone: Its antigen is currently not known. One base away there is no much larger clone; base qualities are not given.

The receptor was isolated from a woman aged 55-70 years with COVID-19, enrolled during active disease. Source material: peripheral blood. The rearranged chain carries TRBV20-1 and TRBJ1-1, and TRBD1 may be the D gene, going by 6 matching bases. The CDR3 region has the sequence CSASGQLEAFF. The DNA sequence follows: TGCAGTGCCTCCGGACAGCTTGAAGCTTTCTTT.